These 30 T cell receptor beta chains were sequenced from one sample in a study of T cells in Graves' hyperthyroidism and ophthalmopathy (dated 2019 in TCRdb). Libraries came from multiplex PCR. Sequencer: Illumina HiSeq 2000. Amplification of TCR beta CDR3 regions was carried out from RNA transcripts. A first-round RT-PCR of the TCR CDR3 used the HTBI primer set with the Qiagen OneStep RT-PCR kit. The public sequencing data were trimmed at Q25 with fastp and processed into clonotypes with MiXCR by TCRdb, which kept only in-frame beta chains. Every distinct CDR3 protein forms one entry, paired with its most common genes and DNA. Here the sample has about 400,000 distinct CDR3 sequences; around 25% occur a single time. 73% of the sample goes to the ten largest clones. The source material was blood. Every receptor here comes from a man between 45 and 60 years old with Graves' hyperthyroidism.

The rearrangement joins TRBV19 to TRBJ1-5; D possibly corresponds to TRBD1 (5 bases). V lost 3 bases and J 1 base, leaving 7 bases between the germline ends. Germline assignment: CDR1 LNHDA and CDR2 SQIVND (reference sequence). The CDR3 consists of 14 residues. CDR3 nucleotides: TGTGCCAGTAGTATCGGGGCAAGCAATCAGCCCCAGCATTTT. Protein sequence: CASSIGASNQPQHF.

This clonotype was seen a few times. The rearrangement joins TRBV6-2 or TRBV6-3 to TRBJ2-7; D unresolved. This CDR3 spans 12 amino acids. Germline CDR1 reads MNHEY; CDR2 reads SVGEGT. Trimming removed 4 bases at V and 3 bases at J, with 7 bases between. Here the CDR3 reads CASSSDNYEQYF. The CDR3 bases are TGTGCCAGCAGTTCCGACAACTACGAGCAGTACTTC.

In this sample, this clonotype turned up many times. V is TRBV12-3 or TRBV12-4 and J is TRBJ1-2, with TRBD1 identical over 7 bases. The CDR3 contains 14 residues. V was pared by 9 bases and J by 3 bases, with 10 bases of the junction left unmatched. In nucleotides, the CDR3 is TGTGCCAGTTCCCTCAAGGGGGCCTACTATGGCTACACCTTC. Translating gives CASSLKGAYYGYTF.

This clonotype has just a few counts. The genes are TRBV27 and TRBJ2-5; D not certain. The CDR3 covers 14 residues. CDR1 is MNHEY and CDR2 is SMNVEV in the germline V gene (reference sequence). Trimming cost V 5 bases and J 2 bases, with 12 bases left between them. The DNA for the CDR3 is TGTGCCAGCAGTCTGGCAGGAATGCAAGAGACCCAGTACTTC. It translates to CASSLAGMQETQYF.

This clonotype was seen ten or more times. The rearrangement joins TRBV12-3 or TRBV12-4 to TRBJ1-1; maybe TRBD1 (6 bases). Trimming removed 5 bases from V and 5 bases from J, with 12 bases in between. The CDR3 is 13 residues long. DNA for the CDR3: TGTGCCAGCAGTACCCAAGGGGGAACTGAAGCTTTCTTT. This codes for CASSTQGGTEAFF.

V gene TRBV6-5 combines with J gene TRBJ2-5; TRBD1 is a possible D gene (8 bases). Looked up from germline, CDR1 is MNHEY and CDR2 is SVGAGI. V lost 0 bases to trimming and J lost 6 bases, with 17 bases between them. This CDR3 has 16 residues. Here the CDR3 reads CASSYSRTGRGKTQYF. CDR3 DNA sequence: TGTGCCAGCAGTTACTCGAGGACAGGGAGGGGCAAGACCCAGTACTTC.

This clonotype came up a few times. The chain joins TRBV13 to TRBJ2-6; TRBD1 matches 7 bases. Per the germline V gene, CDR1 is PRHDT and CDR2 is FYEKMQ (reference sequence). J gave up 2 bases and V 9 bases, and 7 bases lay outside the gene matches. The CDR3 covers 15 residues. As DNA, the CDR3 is TGTGCCAGTAGTAGCGACAGGGCTGGGGCCAACGTCCTGACTTTC. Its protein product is CASSSDRAGANVLTF.

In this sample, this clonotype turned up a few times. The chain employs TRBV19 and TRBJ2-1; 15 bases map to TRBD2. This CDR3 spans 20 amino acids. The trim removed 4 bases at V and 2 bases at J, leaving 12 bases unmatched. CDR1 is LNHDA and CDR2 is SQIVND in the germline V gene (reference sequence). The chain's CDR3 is CASSTRTSGRALPAYNEQFF. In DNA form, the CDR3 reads TGTGCCAGTAGTACCCGGACTAGCGGGAGGGCCCTACCCGCCTACAATGAGCAGTTCTTC.

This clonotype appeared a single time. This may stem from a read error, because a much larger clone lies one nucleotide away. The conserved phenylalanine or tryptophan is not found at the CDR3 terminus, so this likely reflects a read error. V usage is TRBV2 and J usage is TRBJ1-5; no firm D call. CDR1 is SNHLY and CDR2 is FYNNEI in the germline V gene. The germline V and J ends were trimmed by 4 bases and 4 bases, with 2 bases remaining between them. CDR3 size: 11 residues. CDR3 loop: CASSVNQPQHL. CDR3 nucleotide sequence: TGTGCCAGCAGTGTTAATCAGCCCCAGCATTTG.

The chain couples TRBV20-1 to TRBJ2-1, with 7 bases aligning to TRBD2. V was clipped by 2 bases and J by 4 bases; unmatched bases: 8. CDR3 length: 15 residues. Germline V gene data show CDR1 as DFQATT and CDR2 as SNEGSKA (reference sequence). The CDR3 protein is CSARTLAVKYNEQFF. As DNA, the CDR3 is TGCAGTGCTAGAACCCTAGCGGTCAAGTACAATGAGCAGTTCTTC.

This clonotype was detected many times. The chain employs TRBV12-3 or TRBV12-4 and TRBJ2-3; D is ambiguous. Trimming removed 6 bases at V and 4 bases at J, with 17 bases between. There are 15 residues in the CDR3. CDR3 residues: CASSLDELRADTQYF. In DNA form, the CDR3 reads TGTGCCAGCAGCCTCGACGAACTTAGAGCAGATACGCAGTATTTT.

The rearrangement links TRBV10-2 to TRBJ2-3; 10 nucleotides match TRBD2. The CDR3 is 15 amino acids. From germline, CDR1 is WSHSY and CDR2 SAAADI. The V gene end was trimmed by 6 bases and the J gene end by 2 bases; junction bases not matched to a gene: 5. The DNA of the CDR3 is TGCGCCAGCAGGGTAGCGGGAGGTCTCACAGATACGCAGTATTTT. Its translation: CASRVAGGLTDTQYF.

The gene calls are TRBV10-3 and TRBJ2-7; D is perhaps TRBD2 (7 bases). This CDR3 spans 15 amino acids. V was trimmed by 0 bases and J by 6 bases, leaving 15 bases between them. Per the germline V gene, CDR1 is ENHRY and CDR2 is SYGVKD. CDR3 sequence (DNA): TGTGCCATCAGTGAGTCAGGGGGGGCCGGGGTCGAGCAGTACTTC. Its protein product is CAISESGGAGVEQYF.

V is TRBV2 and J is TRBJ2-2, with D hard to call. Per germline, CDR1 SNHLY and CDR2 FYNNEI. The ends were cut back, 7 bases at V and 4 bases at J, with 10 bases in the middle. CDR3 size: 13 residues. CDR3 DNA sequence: TGTGCCAGCACCGTGACGGTCACCGGGGAGCTGTTTTTT. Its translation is CASTVTVTGELFF.

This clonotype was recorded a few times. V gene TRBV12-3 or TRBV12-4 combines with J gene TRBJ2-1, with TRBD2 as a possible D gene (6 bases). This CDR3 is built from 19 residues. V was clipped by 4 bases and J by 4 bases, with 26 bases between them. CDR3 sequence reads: CASSSPGGARKDAYNEQFF. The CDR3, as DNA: TGTGCCAGCAGTTCTCCAGGAGGGGCCAGGAAGGACGCATACAATGAGCAGTTCTTC.

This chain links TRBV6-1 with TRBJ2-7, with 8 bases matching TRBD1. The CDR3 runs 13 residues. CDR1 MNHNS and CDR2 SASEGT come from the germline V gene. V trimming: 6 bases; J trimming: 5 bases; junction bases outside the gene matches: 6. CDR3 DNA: TGTGCCAGCAGATTTCAGGGGGCCAACGAGCAGTACTTC. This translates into CASRFQGANEQYF.

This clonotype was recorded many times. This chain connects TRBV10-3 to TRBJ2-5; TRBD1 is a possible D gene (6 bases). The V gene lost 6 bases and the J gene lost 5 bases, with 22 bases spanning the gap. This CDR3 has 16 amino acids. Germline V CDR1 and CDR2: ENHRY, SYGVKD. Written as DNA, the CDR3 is TGTGCCATCAGAAATCAACAGGGAGTGGTTGCGGAGACCCAGTACTTC. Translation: CAIRNQQGVVAETQYF.

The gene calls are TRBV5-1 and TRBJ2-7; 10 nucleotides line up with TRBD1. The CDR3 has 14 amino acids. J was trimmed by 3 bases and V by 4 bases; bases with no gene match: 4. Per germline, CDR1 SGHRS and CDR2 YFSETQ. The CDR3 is CASSRDRGGYEQYF. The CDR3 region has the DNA TGCGCCAGCAGCCGGGACAGGGGAGGCTACGAGCAGTACTTC.

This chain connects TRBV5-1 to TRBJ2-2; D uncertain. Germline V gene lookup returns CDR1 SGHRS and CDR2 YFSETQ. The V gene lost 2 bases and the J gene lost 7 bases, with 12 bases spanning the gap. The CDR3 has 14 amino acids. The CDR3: CASSFTTADGELFF. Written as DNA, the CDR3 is TGCGCCAGCAGCTTCACGACGGCGGACGGGGAGCTGTTTTTT. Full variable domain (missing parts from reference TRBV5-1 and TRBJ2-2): KAGVTQTPRYLIKTRGQQVTLSCSPISGHRSVSWYQQTPGQGLQFLFEYFSETQRNKGNFPGRFSGRQFSNSRSEMNVSTLELGDSALYLCASSFTTADGELFFGEGSRLTVL.

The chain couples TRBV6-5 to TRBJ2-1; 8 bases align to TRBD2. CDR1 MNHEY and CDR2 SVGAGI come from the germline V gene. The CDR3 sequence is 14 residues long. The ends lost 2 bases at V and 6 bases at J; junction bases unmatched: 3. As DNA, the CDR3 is TGTGCCAGCAGTTACGCGGCGGGGGGCAATGAGCAGTTCTTC. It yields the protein CASSYAAGGNEQFF.

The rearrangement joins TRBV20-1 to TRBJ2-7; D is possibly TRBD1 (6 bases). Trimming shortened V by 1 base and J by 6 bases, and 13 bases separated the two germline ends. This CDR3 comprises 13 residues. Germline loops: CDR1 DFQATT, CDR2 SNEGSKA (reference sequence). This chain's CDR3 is CSARVVTGREQYF. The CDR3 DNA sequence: TGCAGTGCTAGAGTAGTAACAGGGCGCGAGCAGTACTTC.

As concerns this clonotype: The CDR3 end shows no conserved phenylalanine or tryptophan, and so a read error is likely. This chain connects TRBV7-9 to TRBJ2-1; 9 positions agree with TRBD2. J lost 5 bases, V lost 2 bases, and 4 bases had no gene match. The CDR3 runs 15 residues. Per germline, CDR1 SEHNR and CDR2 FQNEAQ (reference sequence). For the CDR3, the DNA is TGTGCCAGCAGCTTAACAGCGGGAGGCCACAATGAGCAGTTCTCC. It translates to CASSLTAGGHNEQFS.

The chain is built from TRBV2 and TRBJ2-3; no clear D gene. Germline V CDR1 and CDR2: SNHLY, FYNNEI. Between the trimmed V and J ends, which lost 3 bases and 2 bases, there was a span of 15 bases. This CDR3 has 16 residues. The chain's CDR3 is CASSDWSASYTDTQYF. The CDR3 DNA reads TGTGCCAGCAGTGATTGGAGCGCGAGCTACACAGATACGCAGTATTTT.

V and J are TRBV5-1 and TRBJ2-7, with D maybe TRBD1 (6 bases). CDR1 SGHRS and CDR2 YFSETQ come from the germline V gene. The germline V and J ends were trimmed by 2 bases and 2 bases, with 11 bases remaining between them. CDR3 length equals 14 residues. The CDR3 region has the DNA TGCGCCAGCAGCTTCACAGGACAGACCTACGAGCAGTACTTC. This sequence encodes CASSFTGQTYEQYF.

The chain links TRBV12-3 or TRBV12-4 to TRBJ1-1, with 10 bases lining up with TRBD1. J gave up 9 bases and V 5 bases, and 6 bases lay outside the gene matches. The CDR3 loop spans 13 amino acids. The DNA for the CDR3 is TGTGCCAGCAGTCTGACAGGGGGCGGACAAGCTTTCTTT. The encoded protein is CASSLTGGGQAFF.

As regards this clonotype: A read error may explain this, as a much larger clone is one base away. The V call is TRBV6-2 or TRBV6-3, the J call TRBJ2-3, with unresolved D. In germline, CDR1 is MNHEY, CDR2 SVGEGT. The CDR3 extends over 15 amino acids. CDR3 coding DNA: TGTGCCAGCAGTGTATCAGAGCCCAGCACAGATACGCAGTGTTTT. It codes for CASSVSEPSTDTQCF.

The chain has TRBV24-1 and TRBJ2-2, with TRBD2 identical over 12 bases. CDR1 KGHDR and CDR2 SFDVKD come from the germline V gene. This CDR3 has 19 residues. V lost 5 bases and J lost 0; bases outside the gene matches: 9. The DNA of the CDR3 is TGTGCCACCAGTGGCTCCGGGACTAGCGGGTTCGCGAACACCGGGGAGCTGTTTTTT. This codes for CATSGSGTSGFANTGELFF.

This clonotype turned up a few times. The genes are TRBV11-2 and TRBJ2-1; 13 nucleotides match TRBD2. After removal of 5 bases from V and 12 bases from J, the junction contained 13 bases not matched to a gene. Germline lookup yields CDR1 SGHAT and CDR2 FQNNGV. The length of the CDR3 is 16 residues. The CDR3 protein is CASSPATGLAGFMQFF. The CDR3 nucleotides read TGTGCCAGCAGCCCAGCTACGGGACTAGCGGGATTTATGCAGTTCTTC.

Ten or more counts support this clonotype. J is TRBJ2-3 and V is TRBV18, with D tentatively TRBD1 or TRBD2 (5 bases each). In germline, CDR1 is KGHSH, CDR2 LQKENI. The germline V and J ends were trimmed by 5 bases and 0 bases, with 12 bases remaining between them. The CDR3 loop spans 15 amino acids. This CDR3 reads CASSIGTASTDTQYF. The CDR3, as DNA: TGTGCCAGCTCAATCGGGACCGCTAGCACAGATACGCAGTATTTT.

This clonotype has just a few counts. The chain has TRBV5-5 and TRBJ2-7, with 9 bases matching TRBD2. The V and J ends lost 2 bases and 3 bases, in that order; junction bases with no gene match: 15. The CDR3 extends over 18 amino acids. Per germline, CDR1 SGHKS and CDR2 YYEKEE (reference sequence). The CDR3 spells CASSLFPVRREGLYEQYF. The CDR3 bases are TGTGCCAGCAGCTTATTCCCTGTTCGGCGGGAGGGCCTCTACGAGCAGTACTTC.